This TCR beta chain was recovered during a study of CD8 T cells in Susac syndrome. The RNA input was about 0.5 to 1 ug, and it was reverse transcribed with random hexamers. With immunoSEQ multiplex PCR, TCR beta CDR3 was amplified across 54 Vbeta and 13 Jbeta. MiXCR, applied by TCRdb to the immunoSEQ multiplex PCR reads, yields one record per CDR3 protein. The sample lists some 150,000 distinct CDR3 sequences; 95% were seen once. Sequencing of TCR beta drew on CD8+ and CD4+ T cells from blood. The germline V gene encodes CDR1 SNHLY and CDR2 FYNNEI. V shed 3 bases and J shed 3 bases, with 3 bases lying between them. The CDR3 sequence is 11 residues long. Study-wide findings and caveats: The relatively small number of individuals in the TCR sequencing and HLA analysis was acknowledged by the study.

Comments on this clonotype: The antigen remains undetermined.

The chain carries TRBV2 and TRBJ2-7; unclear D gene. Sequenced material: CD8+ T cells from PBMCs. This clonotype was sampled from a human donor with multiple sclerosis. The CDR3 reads CASSEYYEQYF. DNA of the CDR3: TGTGCCAGCAGTGAGTACTACGAGCAGTACTTC. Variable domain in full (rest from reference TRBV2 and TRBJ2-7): EPEVTQTPSHQVTQMGQEVILRCVPISNHLYFYWYRQILGQKVEFLVSFYNNEISEKSEIFDDQFSVERPDGSNFTLKIRSTKLEDSAMYFCASSEYYEQYFGPGTRLTVT.